What follows are 30 T cell receptor beta chains derived from one specimen sequenced in a study of CD8+ T cells in alopecia areata. Reverse transcribed after extraction, RNA yielded cDNA as the sequencing template. Repertoires were generated with immunoSEQ multiplex PCR, while TCRdb's copy carries only in-frame clones and drops some. The sample contains some 51,000 clones, around 96% of which appear only once. Sequenced material: CD8+ T cells sorted from blood, taken at week 0. These receptors were collected from a human donor with alopecia areata.

This clone was seen just once. The chain is built from TRBV4-2 and TRBJ2-7; D not certain. This CDR3 spans 13 amino acids. V shed 0 bases and J shed 3 bases, with 6 bases lying between them. Germline values: CDR1 LGHNA, CDR2 YNFKEQ. CDR3 coding DNA: TGTGCCAGCAGCCAAGAGCTGTACTACGAGCAGTACTTC. It translates to CASSQELYYEQYF.

The V and J genes are TRBV6-5 and TRBJ2-7, with no clear D. The CDR3 loop spans 11 amino acids. The germline V gene encodes CDR1 MNHEY and CDR2 SVGAGI. The V gene lost 5 bases and the J gene lost 6 bases, with 8 bases spanning the gap. The CDR3 sequence: CASSAGGEQYF. CDR3 in DNA: TGTGCCAGCAGTGCAGGTGGCGAGCAGTACTTC.

A note on this clone: The same CDR3 can be traced to other DNA sequences in this sample. The chain recombines TRBV29-1 with TRBJ2-7, with 13 bases matching TRBD2. CDR1 SQVTM and CDR2 ANQGSEA come from the germline V gene. The V gene end was trimmed by 1 base and the J gene end by 3 bases; junction bases not matched to a gene: 3. This CDR3 has 15 residues. This CDR3 reads CSVEGLAGGDYEQYF. CDR3 DNA: TGCAGCGTTGAAGGACTAGCGGGGGGAGACTACGAGCAGTACTTC.

V and J are TRBV7-6 and TRBJ2-1; D possibly corresponds to TRBD1 (5 bases). The CDR3 totals 14 residues. Trimming took off 1 base at V and 6 bases at J, with 10 bases between the two ends. Per germline, CDR1 SGHVS and CDR2 FNYEAQ. CDR3 in DNA: TGTGCCAGCAGCTTAGGCCAGGGCGGCAATGAGCAGTTCTTC. Its translation: CASSLGQGGNEQFF.

This chain links TRBV29-1 with TRBJ2-1, with TRBD2 matching 7 bases. Per germline, CDR1 SQVTM and CDR2 ANQGSEA. The CDR3 runs to 18 residues. After removal of 7 bases from V and 3 bases from J, the junction contained 21 bases not matched to a gene. The CDR3 DNA sequence: TGCAGCGCTCGAAGACAAAGCCTGCTCCGGGGGGACTACAATGAGCAGTTCTTC. Translation gives CSARRQSLLRGDYNEQFF.

This clone was counted once. The rearrangement joins TRBV6-5 to TRBJ2-3; 8 bases align to TRBD2. CDR1 is MNHEY, CDR2 SVGAGI, per germline. With V trimmed by 0 bases and J by 1 base, 0 bases remained unmatched. The CDR3 covers 15 residues. CDR3 loop: CASSYSRGGTDTQYF. The CDR3 DNA reads TGTGCCAGCAGTTACTCGCGGGGGGGCACAGATACGCAGTATTTT.

Only one count was recorded for this clone. V is TRBV27 and J is TRBJ2-7; no clear D gene. The germline V gene has CDR1 MNHEY and CDR2 SMNVEV (reference sequence). The CDR3 has 16 amino acids. V gave up 2 bases and J gave up 1 base, with 15 bases separating them. The CDR3 sequence: CASSLRSGVPSYEQYF. As DNA, the CDR3 is TGTGCCAGCAGTTTACGGTCAGGAGTTCCATCCTACGAGCAGTACTTC.

This sequence joins TRBV7-9 and TRBJ2-7; D may be TRBD2 (7 bases). The CDR3 has 14 residues. CDR1 is SEHNR, CDR2 FQNEAQ, per germline (reference sequence). The V and J ends lost 6 bases and 3 bases respectively, with 15 bases between them. The CDR3 DNA sequence: TGTGCCAGCAGTTCATGGGGGGGCGGCTACGAGCAGTACTTC. Encoded protein: CASSSWGGGYEQYF.

The chain couples TRBV4-1 to TRBJ2-7; a weak D match, TRBD1 (6 bases). V dropped 4 bases and J dropped 2 bases, with 15 bases sitting between them. In germline, CDR1 is MGHRA, CDR2 YSYEKL. CDR3 length: 15 amino acids. The CDR3 spells CASSRDRDNPYEQYF. CDR3 sequence (DNA): TGCGCCAGCAGCCGCGACCGGGACAATCCCTACGAGCAGTACTTC.

CDR3: CASSGETGYTGRPKETQYF. DNA of the CDR3: TGTGCCAGCAGTGGGGAGACAGGGTATACGGGGAGGCCCAAAGAGACCCAGTACTTC. This sequence joins TRBV6-1 and TRBJ2-5, with a tentative D call TRBD1 (7 bases). The V gene lost 4 bases and the J gene lost 3 bases, with 27 bases spanning the gap. The CDR3 is made up of 19 amino acids. Per the germline V gene, CDR1 is MNHNS and CDR2 is SASEGT.

The chain carries TRBV7-9 and TRBJ1-6; D unresolved. V lost 3 bases and J 11 bases, leaving 5 bases between the germline ends. CDR1 is SEHNR and CDR2 is FQNEAQ in the germline V gene (reference sequence). CDR3 length: 11 residues. CDR3 coding DNA: TGTGCCAGCAGCTTTAGTACACCCCTCCACTTT. This codes for CASSFSTPLHF. The whole variable domain, remainder taken from reference TRBV7-9 and TRBJ1-6, is DTGVSQNPRHKITKRGQNVTFRCDPISEHNRLYWYRQTLGQGPEFLTYFQNEAQLEKSRLLSDRFSAERPKGSFSTLEIQRTEQGDSAMYLCASSFSTPLHFGNGTRLTVT.

V and J are TRBV7-9 and TRBJ2-1, with TRBD1 as a possible D gene (7 bases). This CDR3 has 13 residues. Trimming removed 1 base from V and 8 bases from J, with 9 bases in between. Per the germline V gene, CDR1 is SEHNR and CDR2 is FQNEAQ (reference sequence). Written as DNA, the CDR3 is TGTGCCAGCAGCTTAGGCAGGGGGGATGAGCAGTTCTTC. Translated: CASSLGRGDEQFF.

The chain uses TRBV4-3 and TRBJ2-7; 13 bases align to TRBD2. The CDR3 extends over 17 amino acids. CDR1 is LGHNA, CDR2 YSLEER, per germline. The V and J ends lost 0 bases and 0 bases, in that order; junction bases with no gene match: 2. The CDR3 reads CASSQDRLAGGSYEQYF. The CDR3 DNA sequence: TGCGCCAGCAGCCAAGATCGACTAGCGGGGGGCTCCTACGAGCAGTACTTC.

This chain connects TRBV5-4 to TRBJ2-7; D unresolved. CDR3 size: 13 residues. CDR1 and CDR2 (germline): SGHNT, YYREEE (reference sequence). Trimming removed 0 bases at V and 5 bases at J, with 9 bases between. CDR3 in DNA: TGTGCCAGCAGCTTGGCGGGTACCGACGAGCAGTACTTC. Translation: CASSLAGTDEQYF.

V and J are TRBV7-2 and TRBJ1-4; 7 bases map to TRBD1. Germline assignment: CDR1 SGHTA and CDR2 FQGNSA. Trimming took 5 bases from V and 8 from J; bases not matched to a gene: 11. The CDR3 is 15 amino acids. The CDR3 region is CASSLGTVPMEKLFF. The CDR3 region has the DNA TGTGCCAGCAGCCTCGGGACAGTCCCAATGGAAAAACTGTTTTTT.

The rearrangement uses TRBV5-3 and TRBJ2-1, with 12 bases lining up with TRBD2. TRBV5-3 is an ORF, and what it does is uncertain. CDR3 length: 15 amino acids. The ends lost 0 bases at V and 12 bases at J; junction bases unmatched: 7. The DNA of the CDR3 is TGTGCCAGAAGCTTGGCGACTAGCGGGGGAGTAGGGCAGTTCTTC. Protein sequence: CARSLATSGGVGQFF.

The CDR3 loop reads CASSAGYEQYF. CDR3 nucleotide sequence: TGTGCCAGCAGTGCAGGTTACGAGCAGTACTTC. The chain has TRBV2 and TRBJ2-7; D not resolved. CDR1 is SNHLY, CDR2 FYNNEI, per germline. The V end lost 4 bases, the J end lost 4 bases, and 5 bases lay between the germline ends. The CDR3 is made up of 11 amino acids.

CDR3 sequence (DNA): TGTGCCAGTAATTACCGGGACAGGGGGCCTACTAACTATGGCTACACCTTC. It is translated as CASNYRDRGPTNYGYTF. J is TRBJ1-2 and V is TRBV19; 12 positions match TRBD1. Looked up from germline, CDR1 is LNHDA and CDR2 is SQIVND (reference sequence). There are 17 residues in the CDR3. V was pared by 7 bases and J by 0 bases, with 9 bases of the junction left unmatched. The variable domain in full, with the rest retrieved from reference TRBV19 and TRBJ1-2, is DGGITQSPKYLFRKEGQNVTLSCEQNLNHDAMYWYRQDPGQGLRLIYYSQIVNDFQKGDIAEGYSVSREKKESFPLTVTSAQKNPTAFYLCASNYRDRGPTNYGYTFGSGTRLTVV.

This clone was found once. The J gene is TRBJ2-5, the V gene TRBV4-3, with D perhaps matching TRBD2 (7 bases). The CDR3 totals 17 residues. V was cut by 1 base and J by 7 bases, with 22 bases left in between. Per germline, CDR1 LGHNA and CDR2 YSLEER. The CDR3 nucleotides are TGCGCCAGCAGCCAAGCTCCACCAACGACAGGCGGGGGGACCCAGTACTTC. Its translation is CASSQAPPTTGGGTQYF.

CDR3 residues: CAISNNRVRNEQFF. In nucleotides, the CDR3 is TGTGCCATCAGTAATAACAGGGTTCGGAATGAGCAGTTCTTC. The chain has TRBV10-3 and TRBJ2-1; D may be TRBD1 (6 bases). The length of the CDR3 is 14 residues. Per germline, CDR1 ENHRY and CDR2 SYGVKD. With 5 bases removed from V and 7 bases from J, the gap between germline ends came to 15 bases.

This clone was observed once. The DNA of the CDR3 is TGTGCCATCAGTGACATAAATGAGCAGTTCTTC. It yields the protein CAISDINEQFF. The J gene is TRBJ2-1, the V gene TRBV10-3; D gene ambiguous. The CDR3 is 11 residues long. Trimming cost V 3 bases and J 7 bases, with 4 bases left between them. Germline assignment: CDR1 ENHRY and CDR2 SYGVKD.

J is TRBJ2-2 and V is TRBV15; D not resolved. The germline CDR1 and CDR2 sequences are LNHNV and YYDKDF (reference sequence). The CDR3 sequence is 16 residues long. The V end was cut by 0 bases, the J end by 6 bases, with 14 bases between. CDR3 region: CATSRESGPSAGELFF. CDR3 nucleotides: TGTGCCACCAGCAGAGAATCCGGACCCTCCGCCGGGGAGCTGTTTTTT.

The V and J genes are TRBV7-9 and TRBJ1-3; D ambiguous. Germline loops: CDR1 SEHNR, CDR2 FQNEAQ (reference sequence). V was clipped by 5 bases and J by 2 bases, with 13 bases between them. This CDR3 is 15 amino acids long. CDR3 amino acids: CASSPEGGPGNTIYF. CDR3 sequence (DNA): TGTGCCAGCAGCCCGGAGGGAGGCCCTGGAAACACCATATATTTT.

This rearrangement joins TRBV7-2 to TRBJ2-1; no clear D. CDR1 and CDR2 (germline): SGHTA, FQGNSA. V dropped 5 bases and J dropped 8 bases, with 13 bases sitting between them. There are 13 residues in the CDR3. CDR3: CASSPWSRDEQFF. In DNA form, the CDR3 reads TGTGCCAGCAGCCCTTGGAGTCGCGATGAGCAGTTCTTC.

The chain is built from TRBV6-5 and TRBJ2-1; 7 bases map to TRBD2. V gave up 5 bases and J gave up 1 base; unmatched junction bases: 5. Per the germline V gene, CDR1 is MNHEY and CDR2 is SVGAGI. The CDR3 spans 15 residues. CDR3 amino acids: CASSRSSGSYNEQFF. For the CDR3, the DNA is TGTGCCAGCAGTCGATCTAGCGGATCCTACAATGAGCAGTTCTTC.

The chain combines TRBV19 with TRBJ2-2; 8 bases agree with TRBD1. Trimming removed 3 bases from V and 6 bases from J; junction bases left unmatched: 6. CDR3 size: 15 residues. Per the germline V gene, CDR1 is LNHDA and CDR2 is SQIVND (reference sequence). CDR3 nucleotide sequence: TGTGCCAGTAGTATGATCCGACAGGGGTCCGGGGAGCTGTTTTTT. This sequence encodes CASSMIRQGSGELFF.

The chain is built from TRBV2 and TRBJ1-5; D gene uncertain. CDR3 size: 14 residues. Germline loops: CDR1 SNHLY, CDR2 FYNNEI. Trimming pared 9 bases from V and 5 bases from J, leaving 17 bases between. CDR3 coding DNA: TGTGCCAGTGAGCTTTTTCTCGGGGATCAGCCCCAGCATTTT. As protein: CASELFLGDQPQHF.

The chain links TRBV4-1 to TRBJ2-4; the D is unclear. Germline CDR1 MGHRA, CDR2 YSYEKL. CDR3 size: 12 residues. With 0 bases removed from V and 4 bases from J, the gap between germline ends came to 1 base. CDR3 in amino acids: CASSQEKNIQYF. In nucleotides, the CDR3 is TGCGCCAGCAGCCAAGAAAAAAACATTCAGTACTTC.

The rearrangement joins TRBV10-3 to TRBJ1-2, with 8 positions matching TRBD1. The V segment lost 7 bases and the J segment 2 bases; nucleotides outside the gene matches: 9. Per germline, CDR1 ENHRY and CDR2 SYGVKD. There are 15 residues in the CDR3. The CDR3 spells CAIKPGQGGNYGYTF. DNA for the CDR3: TGTGCCATCAAACCCGGACAGGGTGGGAACTATGGCTACACCTTC.

This chain uses TRBV15 with TRBJ1-1; D call uncertain. The CDR3 totals 15 residues. The V end was cut by 0 bases, the J end by 0 bases, with 8 bases between. In germline, CDR1 is LNHNV, CDR2 YYDKDF (reference sequence). The CDR3 sequence is CATSRDRAVNTEAFF. Written as DNA, the CDR3 is TGTGCCACCAGCAGAGATAGGGCGGTGAACACTGAAGCTTTCTTT.